This T cell receptor beta chain was identified in a study of identical twins. General observations from the study: Model-predicted out-of-frame TCR alpha sharing fell below observed values in monozygotic twins. Fewer insertions marked abundant cord blood beta clonotypes; young adult naive trended weakly, memory not at all. Conclusions came from cross-sectional statistical analysis, not from following the same donors.

About this clonotype: As yet, its antigen is unknown.

Unique molecular identifiers were present on the cDNA, which also gained a universal primer site by template switching. TCRdb re-called the 5' RACE reads with MiXCR, one entry per CDR3 protein. The repertoire has 250,000 or so distinct CDR3 sequences, 6.5% to 9.5% of them found once; the top ten carry 3%. Trimming left V 6 bases short and J 1 base short, with 8 bases between. The CDR3 runs to 12 residues. Germline lookup yields CDR1 SGHDT and CDR2 YYEEEE. The data also belong to a second study, concerning yellow fever vaccine responses in identical twins.

The chain uses TRBV5-6 and TRBJ2-7; no clear D. Sequencing used CD8+ T cells sorted from blood. This TCR was sampled from a woman between 18 and 29 years old in good health. DNA for the CDR3: TGTGCCAGCAACGGGCTATCCTACGAGCAGTACTTC. Translating gives CASNGLSYEQYF.